This T cell receptor beta chain is drawn from a study of control samples from healthy donors and cancer patients. TCRdb keeps only in-frame clones here, not all; method: immunoSEQ multiplex PCR. Here the sample spans tens of thousands of clones, 85% to 90% being singletons. This receptor was identified in a man in his fifties in good health. The sample comprised blood.

As DNA, the CDR3 is TGTGCCAGTAGTAAGTCTGGGGCCAACGTCCTGACTTTC. It encodes CASSKSGANVLTF. V gene TRBV19 combines with J gene TRBJ2-6; D unclear. V was pared by 4 bases and J by 1 base, with 2 bases between. In germline, CDR1 is LNHDA, CDR2 SQIVND (reference sequence). This CDR3 has 13 residues.